These 13 T cell receptor beta chains originate from one sample sequenced in a study of cytomegalovirus exposure and HLA in healthy donors. The PCR made use of 60 Vbeta and 13 Jbeta primers. This table comes from immunoSEQ multiplex PCR, and its TCRdb copy is limited to in-frame clones, with some not included. The repertoire holds 150,000 to 200,000 clones, with over 75% as singletons. Sequenced: PBMCs. Receptor source: a woman between 45 and 65 years old in good health and CMV-seronegative.

This clone has a single count. The chain recombines TRBV7-2 with TRBJ1-5, with D tentatively TRBD1 (6 bases). This CDR3 region has 17 residues. The V end lost 2 bases, the J end lost 1 base, and 15 bases lay between the germline ends. Looked up from germline, CDR1 is SGHTA and CDR2 is FQGNSA. The CDR3 sequence is CASSLQVAGQSNQPQHF. CDR3 DNA sequence: TGTGCCAGCAGCTTACAAGTGGCCGGACAGAGCAATCAGCCCCAGCATTTT.

This chain uses TRBV2 with TRBJ2-1; TRBD2 matches 15 bases. This CDR3 is 17 amino acids long. Germline V CDR1 and CDR2: SNHLY, FYNNEI. The V segment lost 0 bases and the J segment 8 bases; nucleotides outside the gene matches: 5. Written as DNA, the CDR3 is TGTGCCAGCAGTGAAGCCCGGACTAGCGGGAGGGTAGATGAGCAGTTCTTC. Its translation is CASSEARTSGRVDEQFF.

The V gene is TRBV7-8, the J gene TRBJ2-3; TRBD2 agrees at 11 bases. Germline values: CDR1 SGHVS, CDR2 FQNEAQ. This CDR3 region has 19 residues. Trimming removed 5 bases from V and 2 bases from J; junction bases left unmatched: 15. CDR3 sequence reads: CASSPNSKGLAVPTDTQYF. CDR3 in DNA: TGTGCCAGCAGCCCCAATTCTAAGGGACTAGCGGTCCCCACAGATACGCAGTATTTT.

The rearrangement joins TRBV30 to TRBJ1-1; no firm D call. V lost 8 bases and J 10 bases, leaving 8 bases between the germline ends. CDR3 length equals 8 residues. Germline-derived CDR1 and CDR2 are GTSNPN and SVGIG (reference sequence). CDR3 sequence (DNA): TGTGCCCTCCCGGGAGCTTTCTTT. Translating it yields CALPGAFF. The variable domain in full, completed from reference TRBV30 and TRBJ1-1, reads SQTIHQWPATLVQPVGSPLSLECTVEGTSNPNLYWYRQAAGRGLQLLFYSVGIGQISSEVPQNLSASRPQDRQFILSSKKLLLSDSGFYLCALPGAFFGQGTRLTVV.

This chain connects TRBV27 to TRBJ2-7; D is possibly TRBD1 (6 bases). The V gene lost 4 bases and the J gene lost 2 bases, with 21 bases spanning the gap. CDR1 MNHEY and CDR2 SMNVEV come from the germline V gene (reference sequence). CDR3 length: 17 amino acids. The CDR3 region is CASSWAPDRAKTYEQYF. The CDR3 bases are TGTGCCAGCAGTTGGGCCCCGGACAGAGCGAAAACCTACGAGCAGTACTTC.

The chain couples TRBV6-6 to TRBJ1-1; the D gene is possibly TRBD1 (5 bases). This CDR3 contains 14 residues. CDR1 is MNHNY and CDR2 is SVGAGI in the germline V gene (reference sequence). Trimming removed 9 bases from V and 1 base from J, with 15 bases in between. The CDR3 sequence: CARQTGGENTEAFF. The CDR3 region has the DNA TGTGCCAGACAAACCGGAGGGGAGAACACTGAAGCTTTCTTT.

This chain links TRBV9 with TRBJ2-5; TRBD1 is a possible D gene (5 bases). This CDR3 has 13 amino acids. The V and J ends lost 4 bases and 0 bases respectively, with 7 bases between them. CDR1 is SGDLS and CDR2 is YYNGEE in the germline V gene. The CDR3 sequence is CASSPDNQETQYF. The CDR3 DNA reads as TGTGCCAGCAGCCCGGACAACCAAGAGACCCAGTACTTC.

The rearrangement links TRBV6-4 to TRBJ1-1, with D possibly TRBD1 on 5 matching bases. The CDR3 spans 13 residues. Trimming left V 6 bases short and J 0 bases short, with 8 bases between. Germline CDR1 is MRHNA and CDR2 is SNTAGT. CDR3 DNA: TGTGCCAGCAGGGGGCCGATGAACACTGAAGCTTTCTTT. Its protein is CASRGPMNTEAFF.

The V call is TRBV18, the J call TRBJ2-5, with TRBD1 identical over 9 bases. CDR3 length: 15 amino acids. From germline, CDR1 is KGHSH and CDR2 LQKENI. Trimming at V came to 8 bases and at J to 3 bases, leaving 10 bases not matched to a gene. DNA of the CDR3: TGTGCCAGCCGAAGCACAGGGGGCCGTGAAGAGACCCAGTACTTC. Its translation: CASRSTGGREETQYF.

CDR3 protein: CASSLGGRTTEAFF. CDR3 bases: TGTGCCAGCAGCCTAGGGGGCAGAACCACTGAAGCTTTCTTT. The genes are TRBV7-9 and TRBJ1-1; 7 bases line up with TRBD1. CDR1 SEHNR and CDR2 FQNEAQ come from the germline V gene (reference sequence). There are 14 residues in the CDR3. Unmatched junction bases numbered 7, after V lost 5 bases and J lost 4 bases.

V and J are TRBV6-1 and TRBJ1-4; TRBD1 aligns across 7 bases. Trimming cost V 1 base and J 10 bases; bases outside gene matches: 6. The length of the CDR3 is 14 residues. Germline V gene sequence: CDR1 MNHNS, CDR2 SASEGT. The CDR3 spells CASSEDPAGGKLFF. The CDR3 DNA follows: TGTGCCAGCAGTGAAGACCCTGCAGGGGGAAAACTGTTTTTT.

As concerns this clone: The junction departs from germline at one end; a sequencing error may be responsible. V gene TRBV7-9 combines with J gene TRBJ2-2; D is perhaps TRBD2 (5 bases). The CDR3 is 15 amino acids. Germline V gives CDR1 SEHNR, CDR2 FQNEAQ (reference sequence). The CDR3 DNA reads TGTTCCAGCAGCTCCCCCGGGGATGACACCGGGGAGCTGTTTTTT. This encodes CSSSSPGDDTGELFF.

This clone was picked up a small number of times. CDR3 protein: CASGHGQRDNEQFF. In nucleotides, the CDR3 is TGCGCCAGCGGTCACGGACAGAGAGACAATGAGCAGTTCTTC. The J gene is TRBJ2-1, the V gene TRBV5-1; weak D call: TRBD1 (6 bases). V was pared by 7 bases and J by 5 bases, with 16 bases between. CDR3 length: 14 amino acids. Germline V CDR1 and CDR2: SGHRS, YFSETQ.